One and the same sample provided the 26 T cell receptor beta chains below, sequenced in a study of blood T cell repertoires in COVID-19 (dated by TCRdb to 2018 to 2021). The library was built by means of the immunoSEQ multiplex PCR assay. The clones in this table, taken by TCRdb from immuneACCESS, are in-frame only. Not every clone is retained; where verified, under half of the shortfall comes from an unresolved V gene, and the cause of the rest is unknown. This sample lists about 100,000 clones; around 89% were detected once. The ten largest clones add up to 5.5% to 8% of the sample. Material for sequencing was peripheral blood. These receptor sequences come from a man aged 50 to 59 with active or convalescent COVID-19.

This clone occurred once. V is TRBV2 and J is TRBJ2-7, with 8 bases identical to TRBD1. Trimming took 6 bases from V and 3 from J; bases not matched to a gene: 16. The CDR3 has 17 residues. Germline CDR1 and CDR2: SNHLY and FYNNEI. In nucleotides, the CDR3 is TGTGCCAGCAGCCCTACAGGGGGTGGGCCCTTCGACTACGAGCAGTACTTC. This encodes CASSPTGGGPFDYEQYF.

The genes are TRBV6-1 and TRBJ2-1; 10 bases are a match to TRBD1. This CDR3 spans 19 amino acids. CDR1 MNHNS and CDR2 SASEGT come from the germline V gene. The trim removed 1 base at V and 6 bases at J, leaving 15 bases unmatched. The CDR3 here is CASSEVLARTGGSGNEQFF. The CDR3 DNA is TGTGCCAGCAGTGAAGTCCTCGCGAGGACAGGGGGGTCCGGCAATGAGCAGTTCTTC.

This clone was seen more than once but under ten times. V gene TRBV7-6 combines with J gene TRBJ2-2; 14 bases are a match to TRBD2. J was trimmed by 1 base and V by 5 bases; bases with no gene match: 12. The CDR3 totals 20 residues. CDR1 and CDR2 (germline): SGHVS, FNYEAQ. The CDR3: CASSLLPGLAGEGNTGELFF. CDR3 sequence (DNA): TGTGCCAGCAGCCTATTACCGGGACTAGCGGGAGAGGGGAACACCGGGGAGCTGTTTTTT.

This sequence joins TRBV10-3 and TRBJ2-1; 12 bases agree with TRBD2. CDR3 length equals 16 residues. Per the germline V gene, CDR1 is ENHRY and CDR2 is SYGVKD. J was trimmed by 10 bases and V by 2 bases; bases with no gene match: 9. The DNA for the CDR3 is TGTGCCATCAGTGAGCGAATCCTAGCGGGAGGGGGGGAGCAGTTCTTC. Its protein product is CAISERILAGGGEQFF.

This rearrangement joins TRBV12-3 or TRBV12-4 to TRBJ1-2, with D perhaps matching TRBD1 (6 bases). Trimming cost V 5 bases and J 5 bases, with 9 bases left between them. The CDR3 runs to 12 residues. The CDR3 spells CASSEQGYGYTF. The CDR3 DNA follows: TGTGCCAGCAGTGAACAGGGATATGGCTACACCTTC.

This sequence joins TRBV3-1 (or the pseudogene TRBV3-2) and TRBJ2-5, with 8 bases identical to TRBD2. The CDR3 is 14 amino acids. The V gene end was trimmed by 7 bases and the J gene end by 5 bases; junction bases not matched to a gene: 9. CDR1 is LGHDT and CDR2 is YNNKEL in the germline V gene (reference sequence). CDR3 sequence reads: CASTTPGGRETQYF. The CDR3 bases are TGTGCCAGCACCACTCCAGGCGGGAGGGAGACCCAGTACTTC.

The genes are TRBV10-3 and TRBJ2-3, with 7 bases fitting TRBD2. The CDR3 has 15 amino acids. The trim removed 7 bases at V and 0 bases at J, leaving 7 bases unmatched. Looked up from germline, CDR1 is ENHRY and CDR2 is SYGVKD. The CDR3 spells CAITPSGTSTDTQYF. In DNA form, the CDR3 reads TGTGCCATCACACCCAGCGGGACTAGCACAGATACGCAGTATTTT.

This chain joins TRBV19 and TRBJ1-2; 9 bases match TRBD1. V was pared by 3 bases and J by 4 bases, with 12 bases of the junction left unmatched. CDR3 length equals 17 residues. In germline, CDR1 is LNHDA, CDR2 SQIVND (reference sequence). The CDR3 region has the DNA TGTGCCAGTAGTATCAAGATGACAGGGGGTCTTGGCTATGGCTACACCTTC. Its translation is CASSIKMTGGLGYGYTF.

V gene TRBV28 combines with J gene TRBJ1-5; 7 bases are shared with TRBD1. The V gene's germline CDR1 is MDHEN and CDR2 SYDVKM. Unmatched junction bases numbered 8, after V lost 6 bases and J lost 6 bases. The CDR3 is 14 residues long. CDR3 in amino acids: CASRKSGGSQPQHF. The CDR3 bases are TGTGCCAGCAGGAAGTCAGGGGGATCTCAGCCCCAGCATTTT. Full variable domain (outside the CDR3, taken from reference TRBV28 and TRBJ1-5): DVKVTQSSRYLVKRTGEKVFLECVQDMDHENMFWYRQDPGLGLRLIYFSYDVKMKEKGDIPEGYSVSREKKERFSLILESASTNQTSMYLCASRKSGGSQPQHFGDGTRLSIL.

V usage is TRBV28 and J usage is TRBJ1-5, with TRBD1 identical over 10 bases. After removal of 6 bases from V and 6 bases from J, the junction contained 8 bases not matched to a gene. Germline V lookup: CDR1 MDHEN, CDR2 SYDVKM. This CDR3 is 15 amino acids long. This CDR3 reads CASRSDRGHIQPQHF. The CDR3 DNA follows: TGTGCCAGCAGATCCGACAGGGGGCACATTCAGCCCCAGCATTTT.

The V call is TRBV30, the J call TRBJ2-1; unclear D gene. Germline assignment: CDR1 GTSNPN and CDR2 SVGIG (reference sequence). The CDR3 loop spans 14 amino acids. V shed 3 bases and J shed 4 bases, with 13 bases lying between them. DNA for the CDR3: TGTGCCTGGAGCCAAACATGGAGTTACAATGAGCAGTTCTTC. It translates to CAWSQTWSYNEQFF. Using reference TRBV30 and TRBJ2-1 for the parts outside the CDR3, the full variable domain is SQTIHQWPATLVQPVGSPLSLECTVEGTSNPNLYWYRQAAGRGLQLLFYSVGIGQISSEVPQNLSASRPQDRQFILSSKKLLLSDSGFYLCAWSQTWSYNEQFFGPGTRLTVL.

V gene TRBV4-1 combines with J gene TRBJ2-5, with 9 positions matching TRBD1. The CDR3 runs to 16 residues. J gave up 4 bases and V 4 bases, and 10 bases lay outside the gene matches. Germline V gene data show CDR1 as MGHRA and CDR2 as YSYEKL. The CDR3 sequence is CASSLLDRGDRETQYF. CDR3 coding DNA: TGCGCCAGCAGCCTATTGGACAGGGGCGACCGAGAGACCCAGTACTTC.

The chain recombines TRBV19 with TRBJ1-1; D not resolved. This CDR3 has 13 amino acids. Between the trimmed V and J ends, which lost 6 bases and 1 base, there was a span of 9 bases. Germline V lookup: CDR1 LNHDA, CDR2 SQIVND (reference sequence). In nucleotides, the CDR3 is TGTGCCAGTAGCATCGGAGAGAACACTGAAGCTTTCTTT. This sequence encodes CASSIGENTEAFF. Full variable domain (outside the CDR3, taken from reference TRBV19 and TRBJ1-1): DGGITQSPKYLFRKEGQNVTLSCEQNLNHDAMYWYRQDPGQGLRLIYYSQIVNDFQKGDIAEGYSVSREKKESFPLTVTSAQKNPTAFYLCASSIGENTEAFFGQGTRLTVV.

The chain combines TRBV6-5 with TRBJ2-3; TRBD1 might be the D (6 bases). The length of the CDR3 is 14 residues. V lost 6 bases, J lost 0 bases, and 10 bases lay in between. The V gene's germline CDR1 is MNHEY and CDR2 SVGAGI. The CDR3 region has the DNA TGTGCCAGCAGGGACAGTCTTAGCACAGATACGCAGTATTTT. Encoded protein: CASRDSLSTDTQYF.

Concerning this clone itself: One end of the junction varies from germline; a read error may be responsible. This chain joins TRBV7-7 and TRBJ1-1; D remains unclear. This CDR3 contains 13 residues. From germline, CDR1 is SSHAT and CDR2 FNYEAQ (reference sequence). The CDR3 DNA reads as TGTGCTAGCAGTTCAGCTCGGGGAACTGAAGCTTTCTTT. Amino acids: CASSSARGTEAFF.

CDR3 loop: CASSPRTGTEAFF. DNA for the CDR3: TGTGCCAGCAGTCCCAGAACAGGGACTGAAGCTTTCTTT. The V call is TRBV27, the J call TRBJ1-1; the D gene is possibly TRBD1 (6 bases). The ends were cut back, 5 bases at V and 5 bases at J, with 12 bases in the middle. Germline-derived CDR1 and CDR2 are MNHEY and SMNVEV (reference sequence). This CDR3 spans 13 amino acids.

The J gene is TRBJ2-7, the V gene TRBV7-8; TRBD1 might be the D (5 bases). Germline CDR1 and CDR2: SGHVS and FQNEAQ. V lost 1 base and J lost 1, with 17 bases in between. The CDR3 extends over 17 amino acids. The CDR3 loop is CASSLGQQTVGSYEQYF. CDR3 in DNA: TGTGCCAGCAGCTTAGGCCAACAGACAGTGGGGTCCTACGAGCAGTACTTC.

In DNA, the CDR3 is TGTGCCAGCAGTTCAAGGGGCTCCAAGTTCTACAATGAGCAGTTCTTC. Its protein product is CASSSRGSKFYNEQFF. The chain combines TRBV28 with TRBJ2-1; D might be TRBD1 (5 bases). Germline V CDR1 and CDR2: MDHEN, SYDVKM. This CDR3 is 16 amino acids long. The ends were cut back, 4 bases at V and 3 bases at J, with 16 bases in the middle.

CDR3 in DNA: TGCGCCAGAGCTTTCTTTCAGCGGGAGTCCTACGAGCAGTACTTC. Translation: CARAFFQRESYEQYF. The chain is built from TRBV10-1 and TRBJ2-7, with TRBD2 matching over 8 bases. Germline CDR1 and CDR2: WNHNN and SYGVQD (reference sequence). With V trimmed by 9 bases and J by 1 base, 11 bases remained unmatched. CDR3 length: 15 residues.

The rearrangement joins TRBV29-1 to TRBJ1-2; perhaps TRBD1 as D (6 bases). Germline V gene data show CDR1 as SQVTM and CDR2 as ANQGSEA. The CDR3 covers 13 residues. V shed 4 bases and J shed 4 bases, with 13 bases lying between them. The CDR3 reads CSVAPTTGYGYTF. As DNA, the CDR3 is TGCAGCGTTGCCCCTACGACAGGCTATGGCTACACCTTC.

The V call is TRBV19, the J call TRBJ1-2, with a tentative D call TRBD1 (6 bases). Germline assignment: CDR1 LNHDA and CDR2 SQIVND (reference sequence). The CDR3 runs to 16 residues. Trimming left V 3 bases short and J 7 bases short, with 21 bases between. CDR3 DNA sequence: TGTGCCAGTAGTATCCCTAACTACAGGGTGCGGCGTGGCTACACCTTC. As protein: CASSIPNYRVRRGYTF.

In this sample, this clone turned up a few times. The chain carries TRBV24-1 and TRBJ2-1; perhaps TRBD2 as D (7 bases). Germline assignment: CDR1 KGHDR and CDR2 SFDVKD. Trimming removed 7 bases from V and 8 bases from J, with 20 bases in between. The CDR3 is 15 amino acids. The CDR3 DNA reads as TGTGCCACCAGCGACAATCGCGGGGGCCGCCATGAGCAGTTCTTC. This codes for CATSDNRGGRHEQFF.

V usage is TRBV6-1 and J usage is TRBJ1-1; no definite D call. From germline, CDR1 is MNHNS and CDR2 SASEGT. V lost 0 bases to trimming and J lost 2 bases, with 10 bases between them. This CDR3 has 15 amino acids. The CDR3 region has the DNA TGTGCCAGCAGTGAAGCGCTTGAGGGTAACACTGAAGCTTTCTTT. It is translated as CASSEALEGNTEAFF.

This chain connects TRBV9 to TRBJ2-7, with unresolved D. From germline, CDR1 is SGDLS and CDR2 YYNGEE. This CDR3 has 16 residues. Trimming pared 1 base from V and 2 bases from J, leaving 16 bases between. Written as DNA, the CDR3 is TGTGCCAGCAGCGTAAGTGCTGCCCAGGCCCCCTACGAGCAGTACTTC. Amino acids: CASSVSAAQAPYEQYF. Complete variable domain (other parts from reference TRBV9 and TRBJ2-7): DSGVTQTPKHLITATGQRVTLRCSPRSGDLSVYWYQQSLDQGLQFLIQYYNGEERAKGNILERFSAQQFPDLHSELNLSSLELGDSALYFCASSVSAAQAPYEQYFGPGTRLTVT.

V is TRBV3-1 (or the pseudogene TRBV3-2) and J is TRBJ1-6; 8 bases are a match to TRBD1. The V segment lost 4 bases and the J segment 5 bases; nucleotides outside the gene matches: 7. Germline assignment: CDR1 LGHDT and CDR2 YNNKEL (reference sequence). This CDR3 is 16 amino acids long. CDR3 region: CASSPTGQGDNSPLHF. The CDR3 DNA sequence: TGTGCCAGCAGCCCCACCGGACAGGGCGATAATTCACCCCTCCACTTT.

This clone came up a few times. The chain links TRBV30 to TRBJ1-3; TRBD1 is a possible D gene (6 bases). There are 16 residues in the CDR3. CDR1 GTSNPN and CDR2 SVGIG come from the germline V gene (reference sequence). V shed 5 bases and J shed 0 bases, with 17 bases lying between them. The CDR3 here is CAWSTGQLSSGNTIYF. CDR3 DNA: TGTGCCTGGTCTACTGGACAGCTATCCTCTGGAAACACCATATATTTT.